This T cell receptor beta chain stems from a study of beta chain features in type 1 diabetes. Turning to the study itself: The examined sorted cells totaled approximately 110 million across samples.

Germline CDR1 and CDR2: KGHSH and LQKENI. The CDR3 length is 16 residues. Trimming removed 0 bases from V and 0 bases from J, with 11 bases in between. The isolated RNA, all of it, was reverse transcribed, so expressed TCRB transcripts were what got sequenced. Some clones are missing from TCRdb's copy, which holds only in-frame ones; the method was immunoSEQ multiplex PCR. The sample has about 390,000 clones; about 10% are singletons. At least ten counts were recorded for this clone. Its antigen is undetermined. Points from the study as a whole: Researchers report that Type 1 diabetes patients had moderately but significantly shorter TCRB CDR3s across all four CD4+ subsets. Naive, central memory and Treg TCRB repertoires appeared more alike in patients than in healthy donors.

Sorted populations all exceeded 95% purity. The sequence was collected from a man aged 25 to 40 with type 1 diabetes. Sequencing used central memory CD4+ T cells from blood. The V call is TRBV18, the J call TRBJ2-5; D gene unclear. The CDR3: CASSPPDGLYQETQYF. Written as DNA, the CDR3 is TGTGCCAGCTCACCACCAGACGGATTGTACCAAGAGACCCAGTACTTC.